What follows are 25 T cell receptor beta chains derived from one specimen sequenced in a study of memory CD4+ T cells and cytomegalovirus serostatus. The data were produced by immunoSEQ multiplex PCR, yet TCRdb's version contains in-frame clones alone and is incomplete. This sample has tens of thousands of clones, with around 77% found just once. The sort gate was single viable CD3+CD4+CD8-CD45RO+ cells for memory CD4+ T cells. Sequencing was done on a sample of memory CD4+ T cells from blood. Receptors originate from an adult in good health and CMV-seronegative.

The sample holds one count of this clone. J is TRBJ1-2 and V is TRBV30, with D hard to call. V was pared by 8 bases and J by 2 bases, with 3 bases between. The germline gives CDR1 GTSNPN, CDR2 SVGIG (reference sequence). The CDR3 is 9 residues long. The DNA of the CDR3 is TGTGCCACCAACTATGGCTACACCTTC. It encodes CATNYGYTF.

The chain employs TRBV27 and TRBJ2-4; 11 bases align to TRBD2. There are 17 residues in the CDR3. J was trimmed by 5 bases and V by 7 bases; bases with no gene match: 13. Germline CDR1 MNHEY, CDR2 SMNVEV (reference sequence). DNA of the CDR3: TGTGCCAGCACACCGGGACTAGCGGTATCCCGGGAAAACATTCAGTACTTC. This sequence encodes CASTPGLAVSRENIQYF.

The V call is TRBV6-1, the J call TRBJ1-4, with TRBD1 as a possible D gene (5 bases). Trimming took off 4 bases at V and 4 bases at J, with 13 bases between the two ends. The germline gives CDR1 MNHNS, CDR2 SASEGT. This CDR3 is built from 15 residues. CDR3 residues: CASSAGTLRNEKLFF. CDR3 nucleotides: TGTGCCAGCAGTGCCGGGACCCTTCGTAATGAAAAACTGTTTTTT.

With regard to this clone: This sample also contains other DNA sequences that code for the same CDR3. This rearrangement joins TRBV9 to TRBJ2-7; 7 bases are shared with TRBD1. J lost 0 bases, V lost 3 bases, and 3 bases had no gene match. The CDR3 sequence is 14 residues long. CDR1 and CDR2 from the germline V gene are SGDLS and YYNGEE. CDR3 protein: CASSAGGVSYEQYF. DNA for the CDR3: TGTGCCAGCAGCGCAGGGGGAGTCTCCTACGAGCAGTACTTC.

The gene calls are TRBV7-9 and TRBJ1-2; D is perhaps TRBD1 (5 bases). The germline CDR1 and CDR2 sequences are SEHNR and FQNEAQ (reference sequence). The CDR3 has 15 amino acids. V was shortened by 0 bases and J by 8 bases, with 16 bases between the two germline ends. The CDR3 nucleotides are TGTGCCAGCAGCTTAGCCGAGGGGCAGGCAGGGGGCTACACCTTC. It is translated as CASSLAEGQAGGYTF.

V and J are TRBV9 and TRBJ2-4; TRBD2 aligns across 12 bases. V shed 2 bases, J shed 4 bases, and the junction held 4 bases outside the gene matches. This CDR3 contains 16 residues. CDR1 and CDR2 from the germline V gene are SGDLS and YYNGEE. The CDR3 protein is CASSVLAGGPKNIQYF. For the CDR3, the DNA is TGTGCCAGCAGCGTCCTAGCGGGAGGGCCGAAAAACATTCAGTACTTC.

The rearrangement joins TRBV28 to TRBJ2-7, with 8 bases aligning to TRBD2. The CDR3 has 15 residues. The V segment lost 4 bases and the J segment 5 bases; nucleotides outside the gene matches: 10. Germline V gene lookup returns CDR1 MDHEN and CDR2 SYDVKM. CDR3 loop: CASSSPGGRRNEQYF. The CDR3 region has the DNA TGTGCCAGCAGTTCGCCGGGAGGGAGGAGAAACGAGCAGTACTTC.

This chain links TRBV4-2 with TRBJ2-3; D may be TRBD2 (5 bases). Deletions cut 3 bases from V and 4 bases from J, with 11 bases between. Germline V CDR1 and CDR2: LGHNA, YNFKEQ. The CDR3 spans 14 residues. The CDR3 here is CASSQDSGADTQYF. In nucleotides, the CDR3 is TGTGCCAGCAGCCAGGACTCCGGGGCAGATACGCAGTATTTT.

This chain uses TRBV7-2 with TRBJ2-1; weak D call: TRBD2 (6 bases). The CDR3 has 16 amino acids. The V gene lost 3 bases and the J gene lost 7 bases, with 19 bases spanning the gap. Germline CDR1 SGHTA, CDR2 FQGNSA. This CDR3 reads CASSFPPGERLNEQFF. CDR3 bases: TGTGCCAGCAGCTTTCCCCCGGGGGAACGATTGAATGAGCAGTTCTTC.

CDR3: CASSRGRFEETQYF. The DNA for the CDR3 is TGTGCCAGCAGCCGGGGAAGGTTCGAGGAGACCCAGTACTTC. V and J are TRBV7-9 and TRBJ2-5, with a weak D call TRBD2 (5 bases). The CDR3 extends over 14 amino acids. V was trimmed by 5 bases and J by 5 bases, leaving 15 bases between them. Germline CDR1 and CDR2: SEHNR and FQNEAQ (reference sequence).

DNA for the CDR3: TGTGCCAGCAGTTTAGTTGGGACAGGGGGGGACTACACAGATACGCAGTATTTT. This encodes CASSLVGTGGDYTDTQYF. This chain uses TRBV28 with TRBJ2-3; 11 positions match TRBD1. The CDR3 is made up of 18 amino acids. With V trimmed by 2 bases and J by 2 bases, 9 bases remained unmatched. Germline-derived CDR1 and CDR2 are MDHEN and SYDVKM.

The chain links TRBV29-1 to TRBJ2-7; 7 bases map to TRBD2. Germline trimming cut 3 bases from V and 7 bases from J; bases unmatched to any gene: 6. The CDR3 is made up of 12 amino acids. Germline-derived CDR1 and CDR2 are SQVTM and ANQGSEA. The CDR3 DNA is TGCAGCGTTGAGCGGGAGCTAGGGGAGCAGTACTTC. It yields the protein CSVERELGEQYF.

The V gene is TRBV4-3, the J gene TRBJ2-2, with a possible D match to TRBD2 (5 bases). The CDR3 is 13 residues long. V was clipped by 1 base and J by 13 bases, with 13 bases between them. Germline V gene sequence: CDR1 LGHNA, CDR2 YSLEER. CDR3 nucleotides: TGCGCCAGCAGCCAAGGTCTCACGGCGGGGCTGTTTTTT. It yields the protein CASSQGLTAGLFF.

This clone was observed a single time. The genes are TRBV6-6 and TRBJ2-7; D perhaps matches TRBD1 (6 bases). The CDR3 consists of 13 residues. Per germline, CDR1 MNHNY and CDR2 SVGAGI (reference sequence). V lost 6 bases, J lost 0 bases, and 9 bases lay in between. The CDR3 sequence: CASRKDSSYEQYF. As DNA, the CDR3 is TGTGCCAGCAGGAAGGACAGCTCCTACGAGCAGTACTTC.

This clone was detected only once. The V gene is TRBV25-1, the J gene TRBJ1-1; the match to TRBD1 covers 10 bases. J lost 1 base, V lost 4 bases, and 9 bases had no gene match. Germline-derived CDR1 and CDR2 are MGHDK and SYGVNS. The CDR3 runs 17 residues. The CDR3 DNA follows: TGTGCCAGCAGTGGCCGGGACAGGGGCAGCGGGAACACTGAAGCTTTCTTT. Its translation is CASSGRDRGSGNTEAFF. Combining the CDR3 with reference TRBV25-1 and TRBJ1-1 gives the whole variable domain EADIYQTPRYLVIGTGKKITLECSQTMGHDKMYWYQQDPGMELHLIHYSYGVNSTEKGDLSSESTVSRIRTEHFPLTLESARPSHTSQYLCASSGRDRGSGNTEAFFGQGTRLTVV.

The CDR3 sequence is CATSRENVNSPLHF. The DNA of the CDR3 is TGTGCCACCAGCAGAGAGAACGTCAATTCACCCCTCCACTTT. V and J are TRBV15 and TRBJ1-6; D is ambiguous. This CDR3 spans 14 amino acids. From germline, CDR1 is LNHNV and CDR2 YYDKDF (reference sequence). With 0 bases removed from V and 7 bases from J, the gap between germline ends came to 7 bases.

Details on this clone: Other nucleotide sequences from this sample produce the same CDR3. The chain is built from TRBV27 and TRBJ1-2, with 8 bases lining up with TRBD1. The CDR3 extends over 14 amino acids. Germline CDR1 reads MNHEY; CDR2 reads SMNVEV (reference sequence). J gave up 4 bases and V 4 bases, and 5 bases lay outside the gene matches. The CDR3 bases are TGTGCCAGCAGTTCCACAGGACAGGGCTATGGCTACACCTTC. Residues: CASSSTGQGYGYTF.

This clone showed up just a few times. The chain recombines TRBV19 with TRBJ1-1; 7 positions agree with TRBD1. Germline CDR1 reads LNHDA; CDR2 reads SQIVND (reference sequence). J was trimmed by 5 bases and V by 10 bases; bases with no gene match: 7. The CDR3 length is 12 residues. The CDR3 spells CANHRGRTEAFF. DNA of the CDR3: TGTGCCAACCACAGGGGAAGGACTGAAGCTTTCTTT.

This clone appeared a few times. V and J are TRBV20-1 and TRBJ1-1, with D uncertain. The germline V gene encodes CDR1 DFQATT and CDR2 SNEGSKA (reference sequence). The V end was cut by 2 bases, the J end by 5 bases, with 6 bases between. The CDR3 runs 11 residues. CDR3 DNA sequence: TGCAGTGCTAGAAGGGAGACTGAAGCTTTCTTT. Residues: CSARRETEAFF.

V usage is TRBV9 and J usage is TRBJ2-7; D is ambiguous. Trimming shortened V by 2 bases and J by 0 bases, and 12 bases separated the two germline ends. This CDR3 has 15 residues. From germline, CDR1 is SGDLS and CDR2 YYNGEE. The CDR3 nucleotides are TGTGCCAGCAGCGTCGAACCTTTGTACTCCTACGAGCAGTACTTC. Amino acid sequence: CASSVEPLYSYEQYF.

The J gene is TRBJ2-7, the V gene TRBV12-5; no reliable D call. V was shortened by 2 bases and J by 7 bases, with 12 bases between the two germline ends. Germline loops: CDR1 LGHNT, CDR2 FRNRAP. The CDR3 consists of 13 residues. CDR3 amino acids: CASGLFGVGEQYF. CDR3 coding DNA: TGTGCTAGTGGTTTGTTTGGGGTCGGTGAGCAGTACTTC.

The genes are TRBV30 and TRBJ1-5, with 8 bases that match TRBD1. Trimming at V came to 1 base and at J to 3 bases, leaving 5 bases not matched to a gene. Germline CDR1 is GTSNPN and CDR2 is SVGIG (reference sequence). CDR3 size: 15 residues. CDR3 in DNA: TGTGCCTGGAGTGCCGGGACAGGTGACAATCAGCCCCAGCATTTT. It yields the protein CAWSAGTGDNQPQHF.

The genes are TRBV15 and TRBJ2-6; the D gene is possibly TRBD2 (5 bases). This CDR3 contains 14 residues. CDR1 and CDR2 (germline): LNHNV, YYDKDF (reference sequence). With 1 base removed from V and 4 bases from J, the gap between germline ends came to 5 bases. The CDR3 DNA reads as TGTGCCACCAGCAGAGCGGGAGGGGCCAACGTCCTGACTTTC. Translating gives CATSRAGGANVLTF.

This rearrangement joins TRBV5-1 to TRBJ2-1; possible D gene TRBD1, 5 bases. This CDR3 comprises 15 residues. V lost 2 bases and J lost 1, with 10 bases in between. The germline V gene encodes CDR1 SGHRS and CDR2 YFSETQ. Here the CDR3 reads CASSFGQGSYNEQFF. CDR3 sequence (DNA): TGCGCCAGCAGCTTTGGGCAGGGATCCTACAATGAGCAGTTCTTC.

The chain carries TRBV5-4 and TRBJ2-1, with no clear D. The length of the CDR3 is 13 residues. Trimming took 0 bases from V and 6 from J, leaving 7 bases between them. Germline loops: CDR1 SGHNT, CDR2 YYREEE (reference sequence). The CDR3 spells CASSLDRSNEQFF. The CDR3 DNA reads TGTGCCAGCAGCTTGGATCGGAGCAATGAGCAGTTCTTC.